The 3 T cell receptor beta chains reported below all come from one sample, sequenced in a study of regulatory T cells in long-lasting Graves disease. According to the study, TCR beta libraries were built with iRepertoire HTBI primers and CDR3-region Arm-PCR. One entry per CDR3 protein, called by TCRdb with MiXCR from the multiplex PCR reads. The table has over 650,000 distinct CDR3 sequences, around 30% seen once. The time point: persistent/refractory GD, antithyroid drugs over 5 years with positive TRAb. Following extraction of RNA from PBMCs, that RNA was used to make the TCR library. The source was peripheral blood mononuclear cells (PBMCs), collected when the disease was refractory, from a patient treated with antithyroid drugs. These TCRs come from a female donor with Graves disease.

The genes are TRBV12-3 or TRBV12-4 and TRBJ2-5, with TRBD2 identical over 16 bases. There are 18 residues in the CDR3. Germline trimming cut 6 bases from V and 4 bases from J; bases unmatched to any gene: 11. DNA for the CDR3: TGTGCCAGCAGCTCCGGGACTAGCGGGAGGGCCCGCGGAGAGACCCAGTACTTC. Translating gives CASSSGTSGRARGETQYF.

CDR3: CSVEPESDLTLSAFF. The CDR3 coding sequence is TGCAGCGTTGAACCCGAGTCGGACCTCACCCTGAGTGCTTTCTTT. This sequence joins TRBV29-1 and TRBJ1-1; D unclear. The CDR3 length is 15 residues. Germline V gives CDR1 SQVTM, CDR2 ANQGSEA. V lost 2 bases to trimming and J lost 11 bases, with 24 bases between them.

The chain employs TRBV30 and TRBJ2-5; 8 bases match TRBD1. This CDR3 contains 18 residues. V was clipped by 1 base and J by 5 bases; unmatched bases: 18. Looked up from germline, CDR1 is GTSNPN and CDR2 is SVGIG (reference sequence). The CDR3 reads CAWSGGAGSTGVRETQYF. The CDR3 DNA reads as TGTGCCTGGAGTGGGGGGGCGGGGTCGACAGGGGTTAGGGAGACCCAGTACTTC.